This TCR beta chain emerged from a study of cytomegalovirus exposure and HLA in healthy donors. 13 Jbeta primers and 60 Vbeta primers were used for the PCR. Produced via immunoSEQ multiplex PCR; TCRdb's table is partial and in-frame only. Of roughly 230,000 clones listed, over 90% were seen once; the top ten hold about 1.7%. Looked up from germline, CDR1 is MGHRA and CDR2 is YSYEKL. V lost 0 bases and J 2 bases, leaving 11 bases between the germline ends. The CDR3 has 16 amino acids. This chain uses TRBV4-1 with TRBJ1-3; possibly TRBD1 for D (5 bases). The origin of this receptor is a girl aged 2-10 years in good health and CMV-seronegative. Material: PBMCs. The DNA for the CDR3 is TGCGCCAGCAGCCAAGACCCGGGGGGGACTGGAAACACCATATATTTT. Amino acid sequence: CASSQDPGGTGNTIYF.